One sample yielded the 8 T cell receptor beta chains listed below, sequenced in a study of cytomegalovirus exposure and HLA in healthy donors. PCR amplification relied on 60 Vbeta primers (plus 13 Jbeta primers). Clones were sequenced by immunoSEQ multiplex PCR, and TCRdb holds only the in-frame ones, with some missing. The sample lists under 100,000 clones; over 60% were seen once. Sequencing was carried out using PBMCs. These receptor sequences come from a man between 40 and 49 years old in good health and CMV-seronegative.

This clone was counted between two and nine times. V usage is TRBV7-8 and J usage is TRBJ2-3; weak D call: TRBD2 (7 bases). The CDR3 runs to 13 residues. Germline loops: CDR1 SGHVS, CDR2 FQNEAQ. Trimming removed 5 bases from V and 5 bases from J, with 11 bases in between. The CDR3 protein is CASSPGGGDTQYF. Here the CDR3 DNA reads TGTGCCAGCAGCCCGGGGGGCGGAGATACGCAGTATTTT.

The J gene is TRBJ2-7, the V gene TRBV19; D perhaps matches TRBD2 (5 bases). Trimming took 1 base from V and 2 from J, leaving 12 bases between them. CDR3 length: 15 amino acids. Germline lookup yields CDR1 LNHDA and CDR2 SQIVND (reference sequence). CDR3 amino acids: CASSIAFEGAYEQYF. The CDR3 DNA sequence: TGTGCCAGTAGTATAGCGTTCGAGGGCGCCTACGAGCAGTACTTC.

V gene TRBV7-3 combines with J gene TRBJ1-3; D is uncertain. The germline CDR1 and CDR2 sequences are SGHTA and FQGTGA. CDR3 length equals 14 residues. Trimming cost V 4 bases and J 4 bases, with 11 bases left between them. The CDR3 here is CASSSGSGGNTIYF. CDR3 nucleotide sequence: TGTGCCAGCAGCTCCGGGAGTGGCGGAAACACCATATATTTT.

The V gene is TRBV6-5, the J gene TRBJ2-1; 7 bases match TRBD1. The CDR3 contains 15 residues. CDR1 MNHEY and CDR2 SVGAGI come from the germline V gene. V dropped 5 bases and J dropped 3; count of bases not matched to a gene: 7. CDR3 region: CASSRRDSIYNEQFF. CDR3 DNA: TGTGCCAGCAGTCGCCGGGACAGCATCTACAATGAGCAGTTCTTC.

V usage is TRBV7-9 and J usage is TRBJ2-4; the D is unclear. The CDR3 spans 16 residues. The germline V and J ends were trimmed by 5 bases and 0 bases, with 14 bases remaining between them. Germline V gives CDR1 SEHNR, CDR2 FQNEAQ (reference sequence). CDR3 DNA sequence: TGTGCCAGCAGCCCGCCCCGGAGCTTAGCCAAAAACATTCAGTACTTC. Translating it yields CASSPPRSLAKNIQYF.

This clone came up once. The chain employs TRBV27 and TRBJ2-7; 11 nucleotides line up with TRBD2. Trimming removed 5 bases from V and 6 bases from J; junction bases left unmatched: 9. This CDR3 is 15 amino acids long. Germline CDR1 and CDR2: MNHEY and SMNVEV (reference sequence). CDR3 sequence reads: CASSLGTSGPCEQYF. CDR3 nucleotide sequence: TGTGCCAGCAGTCTCGGGACTAGCGGACCCTGCGAGCAGTACTTC.

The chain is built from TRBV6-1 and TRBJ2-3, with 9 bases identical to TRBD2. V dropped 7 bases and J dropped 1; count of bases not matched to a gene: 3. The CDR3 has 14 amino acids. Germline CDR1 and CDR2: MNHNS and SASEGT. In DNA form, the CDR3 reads TGTGCCAGCACCCAGCGGGGGGGCACAGATACGCAGTATTTT. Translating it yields CASTQRGGTDTQYF.

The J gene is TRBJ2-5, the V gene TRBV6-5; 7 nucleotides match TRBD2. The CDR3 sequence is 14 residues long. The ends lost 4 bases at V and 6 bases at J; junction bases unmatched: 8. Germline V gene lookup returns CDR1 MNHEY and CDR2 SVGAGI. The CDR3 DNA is TGTGCCAGCAGTTCCCGGGACTACTCGAAGACCCAGTACTTC. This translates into CASSSRDYSKTQYF.